This T cell receptor (beta chain) was documented in a study of Graves' ophthalmopathy and Graves' hyperthyroidism. Amplification of the TCR beta CDR3 regions used RNA transcripts (as template). The library came from an HTBI-primed first-round RT-PCR and a second-round multiplex PCR. TCRdb re-derived calls from the multiplex PCR reads in MiXCR, one entry per CDR3 protein. The sample contains more than 300,000 distinct CDR3 sequences, about 16% of which appear only once. The sample holds many counts of this clonotype. Per the germline V gene, CDR1 is SGDLS and CDR2 is YYNGEE. This CDR3 has 14 amino acids. V shed 4 bases and J shed 9 bases, with 14 bases lying between them.

The sequenced material came from peripheral blood. The sequence came from a woman under 30 with stable Graves' hyperthyroidism. The V and J genes are TRBV9 and TRBJ1-6; weak D call: TRBD1 (6 bases). This CDR3 reads CASSSGARVSPLHF. In DNA form, the CDR3 reads TGTGCCAGCAGCTCGGGGGCTCGGGTTTCACCCCTCCACTTT. The whole variable domain, remainder taken from reference TRBV9 and TRBJ1-6, is DSGVTQTPKHLITATGQRVTLRCSPRSGDLSVYWYQQSLDQGLQFLIQYYNGEERAKGNILERFSAQQFPDLHSELNLSSLELGDSALYFCASSSGARVSPLHFGNGTRLTVT.